The 14 T cell receptor beta chains listed next were all sequenced from one sample in a study of blood T cell repertoires in COVID-19. TCRdb's copy holds only in-frame clones and misses some; the assay was immunoSEQ multiplex PCR. The sample includes approximately 350,000 clones, roughly four fifths of them seen just once. Sequencing used PBMCs or T cells enriched from blood (not recorded which). The receptor source for this set is a woman aged 45-65 years who had recovered from COVID-19.

This clone showed up just once. The CDR3 sequence is CASSNTGTAVTSYEQYF. DNA of the CDR3: TGTGCCAGCAGTAATACCGGGACAGCCGTTACGTCCTACGAGCAGTACTTC. The chain links TRBV6-2 or TRBV6-3 to TRBJ2-7; 7 nucleotides align to TRBD1. V was clipped by 5 bases and J by 1 base; unmatched bases: 14. Germline CDR1 and CDR2: MNHEY and SVGEGT. The CDR3 is 17 amino acids.

The chain carries TRBV11-1 and TRBJ2-5, with D perhaps matching TRBD1 (6 bases). V was cut by 5 bases and J by 2 bases, with 9 bases left in between. Germline CDR1 and CDR2: SGHAT and FQDESV (reference sequence). The CDR3 contains 13 residues. The chain's CDR3 is CASSPGQQETQYF. The CDR3 coding sequence is TGTGCCAGCAGCCCAGGACAGCAAGAGACCCAGTACTTC.

V gene TRBV7-2 combines with J gene TRBJ1-1; 9 bases fit TRBD1. From germline, CDR1 is SGHTA and CDR2 FQGNSA. V lost 4 bases, J lost 2 bases, and 14 bases stayed unmatched. The CDR3 runs to 18 residues. CDR3 residues: CASSSRSSGTGYNTEAFF. DNA for the CDR3: TGTGCCAGCAGCTCAAGATCCTCCGGGACAGGGTATAACACTGAAGCTTTCTTT. Full variable domain (outside the CDR3, taken from reference TRBV7-2 and TRBJ1-1): GAGVSQSPSNKVTEKGKDVELRCDPISGHTALYWYRQSLGQGLEFLIYFQGNSAPDKSGLPSDRFSAERTGGSVSTLTIQRTQQEDSAVYLCASSSRSSGTGYNTEAFFGQGTRLTVV.

The chain employs TRBV5-4 and TRBJ2-6; 9 positions match TRBD1. The ends lost 4 bases at V and 4 bases at J; junction bases unmatched: 9. The CDR3 has 17 residues. The V gene's germline CDR1 is SGHNT and CDR2 YYREEE (reference sequence). CDR3 loop: CASSQRTGVVGANVLTF. The CDR3 bases are TGTGCCAGCAGCCAACGGACAGGGGTGGTGGGGGCCAACGTCCTGACTTTC.

The chain recombines TRBV5-1 with TRBJ2-7, with no clear D. V was clipped by 4 bases and J by 2 bases, with 13 bases between them. The CDR3 has 14 amino acids. The germline gives CDR1 SGHRS, CDR2 YFSETQ. The CDR3 spells CASSISAIPYEQYF. CDR3 nucleotide sequence: TGCGCCAGCAGCATATCCGCGATTCCCTACGAGCAGTACTTC.

The J gene is TRBJ2-3, the V gene TRBV6-2 or TRBV6-3, with TRBD1 identical over 8 bases. Germline CDR1 MNHEY, CDR2 SVGEGT. CDR3 length equals 15 residues. The ends lost 4 bases at V and 1 base at J; junction bases unmatched: 4. CDR3 in DNA: TGTGCCAGCAGTTCCCAGACAGGGGGCACAGATACGCAGTATTTT. Its protein is CASSSQTGGTDTQYF.

This chain uses TRBV6-2 or TRBV6-3 with TRBJ2-7; 8 bases align to TRBD2. CDR3 length: 15 residues. The ends lost 8 bases at V and 2 bases at J; junction bases unmatched: 11. Germline-derived CDR1 and CDR2 are MNHEY and SVGEGT. The CDR3 bases are TGTGCCAGCGGCCGCGGAGCGGGGGAAGCCTACGAGCAGTACTTC. This translates into CASGRGAGEAYEQYF.

V usage is TRBV9 and J usage is TRBJ2-1; 8 bases fit TRBD2. This CDR3 has 15 residues. V lost 0 bases, J lost 4 bases, and 3 bases stayed unmatched. Per germline, CDR1 SGDLS and CDR2 YYNGEE. The CDR3 region has the DNA TGTGCCAGCAGCGTAGCGGGAGGGATATACAATGAGCAGTTCTTC. This encodes CASSVAGGIYNEQFF. Full variable domain (rest looked up from reference TRBV9 and TRBJ2-1): DSGVTQTPKHLITATGQRVTLRCSPRSGDLSVYWYQQSLDQGLQFLIQYYNGEERAKGNILERFSAQQFPDLHSELNLSSLELGDSALYFCASSVAGGIYNEQFFGPGTRLTVL.

The V gene is TRBV5-1, the J gene TRBJ2-1; possible D gene TRBD2, 6 bases. Germline assignment: CDR1 SGHRS and CDR2 YFSETQ. Trimming took off 0 bases at V and 8 bases at J, with 15 bases between the two ends. The CDR3 has 15 amino acids. CDR3 coding DNA: TGCGCCAGCAGCTTGGGGCTAGCGAGTTCCGATGAGCAGTTCTTC. This codes for CASSLGLASSDEQFF.

The V gene is TRBV9, the J gene TRBJ1-1; D gene unclear. Trimming left V 2 bases short and J 1 base short, with 9 bases between. CDR1 and CDR2 from the germline V gene are SGDLS and YYNGEE. The length of the CDR3 is 14 residues. The CDR3, as DNA: TGTGCCAGCAGCGTCGACATGGAGAACACTGAAGCTTTCTTT. Protein sequence: CASSVDMENTEAFF.

V and J are TRBV5-6 and TRBJ2-2, with D uncertain. This CDR3 region has 13 residues. The V end lost 0 bases, the J end lost 7 bases, and 7 bases lay between the germline ends. The V gene's germline CDR1 is SGHDT and CDR2 YYEEEE. CDR3 loop: CASSLGGNGELFF. DNA of the CDR3: TGTGCCAGCAGCTTGGGAGGAAACGGGGAGCTGTTTTTT.

The chain couples TRBV5-4 to TRBJ2-7, with D possibly being TRBD2 (6 bases). This CDR3 has 14 residues. The germline CDR1 and CDR2 sequences are SGHNT and YYREEE (reference sequence). With 2 bases removed from V and 5 bases from J, the gap between germline ends came to 14 bases. CDR3: CASSLGGNYNEQYF. The CDR3 nucleotides are TGTGCCAGCAGCTTAGGCGGGAATTACAACGAGCAGTACTTC.

The chain recombines TRBV12-3 or TRBV12-4 with TRBJ1-1, with D possibly being TRBD1 (5 bases). V lost 4 bases, J lost 8 bases, and 14 bases lay in between. The CDR3 extends over 13 amino acids. CDR3 sequence (DNA): TGTGCCAGCAGTTCGGCGGGACCGACCGAAGCTTTCTTT. Translating gives CASSSAGPTEAFF.

V gene TRBV18 combines with J gene TRBJ1-2, with 9 bases identical to TRBD1. Unmatched junction bases numbered 10, after V lost 3 bases and J lost 5 bases. This CDR3 is 16 amino acids long. Germline lookup yields CDR1 KGHSH and CDR2 LQKENI. CDR3 nucleotide sequence: TGTGCCAGCTCACCCCAGGGACAGGGCCAAGGTTATGGCTACACCTTC. Residues: CASSPQGQGQGYGYTF.